The sequence of this T cell receptor (beta chain) was determined in a study of shared clonotypes between healthy human individuals. There are 18 residues in the CDR3. The V gene lost 0 bases and the J gene lost 0 bases, with 12 bases spanning the gap. CDR1 MGHRA and CDR2 YSYEKL come from the germline V gene. Running of the assay took place at deep level. Using immunoSEQ multiplex PCR, the repertoire was profiled, and TCRdb retains in-frame clones only, with some absent. Among about 470,000 clones, about 76% were seen once, and the ten largest hold roughly 13%. The V gene is TRBV4-1, the J gene TRBJ2-6; possible D gene TRBD2, 6 bases. The clonotype was recovered from a woman between 35 and 50 years old in good health. Some clones in this sample may be carry-over from other donors' samples. Material for sequencing was PBMCs. The CDR3 nucleotides read TGCGCCAGCAGCCAAGATCTGGGGAGGACCTCTGGGGCCAACGTCCTGACTTTC. Amino acids: CASSQDLGRTSGANVLTF.